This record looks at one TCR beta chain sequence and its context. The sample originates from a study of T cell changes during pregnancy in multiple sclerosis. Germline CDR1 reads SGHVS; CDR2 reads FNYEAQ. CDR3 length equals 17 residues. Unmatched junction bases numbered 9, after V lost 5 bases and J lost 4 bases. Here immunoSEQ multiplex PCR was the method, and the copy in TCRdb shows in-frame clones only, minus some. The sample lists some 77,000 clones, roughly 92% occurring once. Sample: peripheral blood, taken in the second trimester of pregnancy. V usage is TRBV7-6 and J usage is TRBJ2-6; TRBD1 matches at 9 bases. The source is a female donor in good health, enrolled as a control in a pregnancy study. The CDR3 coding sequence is TGTGCCAGCAGCCCGGACGGGACAGGGACCGGGGCCAACGTCCTGACTTTC. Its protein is CASSPDGTGTGANVLTF. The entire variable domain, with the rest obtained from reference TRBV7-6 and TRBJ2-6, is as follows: GAGVSQSPRYKVTKRGQDVALRCDPISGHVSLYWYRQALGQGPEFLTYFNYEAQQDKSGLPNDRFSAERPEGSISTLTIQRTEQRDSAMYRCASSPDGTGTGANVLTFGAGSRLTVL.